Below are 17 T cell receptor beta chains sequenced from a single sample in a study of blood T cell repertoires in COVID-19. The protocol was immunoSEQ multiplex PCR, while the TCRdb copy is restricted to in-frame clones and leaves out a portion. The sample lists roughly 80,000 clones; roughly four fifths were seen once. The sample consisted of peripheral blood. All receptors come from a human donor in a cohort sampled during active COVID-19.

The gene calls are TRBV29-1 and TRBJ2-7, with 7 bases lining up with TRBD1. The CDR3 extends over 13 amino acids. CDR1 is SQVTM and CDR2 is ANQGSEA in the germline V gene. The trim removed 4 bases at V and 3 bases at J, leaving 6 bases unmatched. The CDR3 coding sequence is TGCAGCGTTGGACGGGACAGCGGCTACGAGCAGTACTTC. Protein sequence: CSVGRDSGYEQYF.

The J gene is TRBJ1-6, the V gene TRBV19; the D gene is possibly TRBD1 (5 bases). Looked up from germline, CDR1 is LNHDA and CDR2 is SQIVND (reference sequence). This CDR3 comprises 15 residues. V lost 7 bases and J lost 9, with 19 bases in between. CDR3 nucleotides: TGTGCCAGTAACCCCGACAGTGTCCTTTCTTCACCCCTCCACTTT. It specifies CASNPDSVLSSPLHF.

This chain joins TRBV6-1 and TRBJ2-7, with 7 bases matching TRBD1. Trimming took 2 bases from V and 2 from J; bases not matched to a gene: 0. There are 13 residues in the CDR3. Germline CDR1 is MNHNS and CDR2 is SASEGT. The CDR3 DNA follows: TGTGCCAGCAGTGAAAGGGGGCCCTACGAGCAGTACTTC. Translated, it gives CASSERGPYEQYF.

V is TRBV6-5 and J is TRBJ2-6; D remains unclear. There are 15 residues in the CDR3. Per the germline V gene, CDR1 is MNHEY and CDR2 is SVGAGI. With 7 bases removed from V and 0 bases from J, the gap between germline ends came to 10 bases. The CDR3 reads CASITPNSGANVLTF. The CDR3 bases are TGTGCCAGCATCACACCGAACTCTGGGGCCAACGTCCTGACTTTC.

The genes are TRBV5-1 and TRBJ1-2, with D possibly TRBD1 on 5 matching bases. The germline V gene has CDR1 SGHRS and CDR2 YFSETQ. The CDR3 extends over 12 amino acids. Trimming left V 5 bases short and J 8 bases short, with 13 bases between. The CDR3 coding sequence is TGCGCCAGCAGGGTGCAGGGCGGCGGCTACACCTTC. Protein: CASRVQGGGYTF.

In its sample, this clone was seen once. V usage is TRBV7-2 and J usage is TRBJ2-2, with 11 bases fitting TRBD2. The CDR3 spans 16 residues. V dropped 2 bases and J dropped 3; count of bases not matched to a gene: 2. Germline CDR1 reads SGHTA; CDR2 reads FQGNSA. CDR3 region: CASSLTSGGYTGELFF. CDR3 bases: TGTGCCAGCAGCTTAACTAGCGGGGGATACACCGGGGAGCTGTTTTTT.

The chain links TRBV7-2 to TRBJ1-5, with D hard to call. CDR1 and CDR2 (germline): SGHTA, FQGNSA. This CDR3 is built from 13 residues. V shed 4 bases and J shed 5 bases, with 9 bases lying between them. The CDR3 region has the DNA TGTGCCAGCAGCTCGGAGAGATATCAGCCCCAGCATTTT. It translates to CASSSERYQPQHF.

V gene TRBV6-5 combines with J gene TRBJ1-1; no clear D gene. CDR1 is MNHEY, CDR2 SVGAGI, per germline. The V end was cut by 0 bases, the J end by 0 bases, with 8 bases between. The CDR3 runs 15 residues. The CDR3 DNA reads as TGTGCCAGCAGTTACTCGTACAGTATGAACACTGAAGCTTTCTTT. This codes for CASSYSYSMNTEAFF.

The chain links TRBV24-1 to TRBJ2-1; possible D gene TRBD1, 6 bases. Germline loops: CDR1 KGHDR, CDR2 SFDVKD. The CDR3 runs to 16 residues. V lost 4 bases to trimming and J lost 5 bases, with 17 bases between them. CDR3 coding DNA: TGTGCCACCAGTGACTTCGGCAGGGGCCCACACAATGAGCAGTTCTTC. Translation: CATSDFGRGPHNEQFF.

This clone was recorded a few times. The chain is built from TRBV6-5 and TRBJ2-3; 9 bases line up with TRBD1. Germline lookup yields CDR1 MNHEY and CDR2 SVGAGI. V trimming: 0 bases; J trimming: 4 bases; junction bases outside the gene matches: 2. The CDR3 extends over 15 amino acids. In nucleotides, the CDR3 is TGTGCCAGCAGTTACTCCGGGACAGGGTCAGATACGCAGTATTTT. This sequence encodes CASSYSGTGSDTQYF.

A note on this clone: Other DNA variants within this sample encode the same CDR3. The chain uses TRBV28 and TRBJ1-2; no clear D gene. The V gene lost 2 bases and the J gene lost 5 bases, with 6 bases spanning the gap. CDR3 length: 12 amino acids. Germline V gives CDR1 MDHEN, CDR2 SYDVKM. In DNA, the CDR3 is TGTGCCAGCAGTTTACGAGGGTATGGCTACACCTTC. It is translated as CASSLRGYGYTF.

This sequence joins TRBV5-5 and TRBJ1-5; D uncertain. V lost 0 bases to trimming and J lost 0 bases, with 7 bases between them. CDR1 is SGHKS and CDR2 is YYEKEE in the germline V gene (reference sequence). The CDR3 is 15 residues long. CDR3: CASSLVSSSNQPQHF. In DNA form, the CDR3 reads TGTGCCAGCAGCTTGGTGAGTTCTAGCAATCAGCCCCAGCATTTT. Variable domain in full (rest from reference TRBV5-5 and TRBJ1-5): DAGVTQSPTHLIKTRGQQVTLRCSPISGHKSVSWYQQVLGQGPQFIFQYYEKEERGRGNFPDRFSARQFPNYSSELNVNALLLGDSALYLCASSLVSSSNQPQHFGDGTRLSIL.

The V gene is TRBV5-8, the J gene TRBJ2-1, with a possible D match to TRBD1 (5 bases). Trimming removed 9 bases at V and 1 base at J, with 14 bases between. Germline V CDR1 and CDR2: SGHTS, YDEGEE. The CDR3 is made up of 14 amino acids. CDR3 residues: CANYQGSSYNEQFF. CDR3 nucleotide sequence: TGTGCCAATTACCAGGGTAGTTCCTACAATGAGCAGTTCTTC.

This chain links TRBV19 with TRBJ2-6, with D possibly matching TRBD2 (5 bases). The CDR3 contains 15 residues. V shed 4 bases and J shed 0 bases, with 7 bases lying between them. Germline V lookup: CDR1 LNHDA, CDR2 SQIVND (reference sequence). DNA of the CDR3: TGTGCCAGTAGTACTCGGGGCTCTGGGGCCAACGTCCTGACTTTC. Amino acid sequence: CASSTRGSGANVLTF. Looking up the rest from reference TRBV19 and TRBJ2-6 gives the full variable domain: DGGITQSPKYLFRKEGQNVTLSCEQNLNHDAMYWYRQDPGQGLRLIYYSQIVNDFQKGDIAEGYSVSREKKESFPLTVTSAQKNPTAFYLCASSTRGSGANVLTFGAGSRLTVL.

The rearrangement joins TRBV4-2 to TRBJ1-5; a weak D match, TRBD1 (6 bases). The CDR3 contains 15 residues. The germline V gene has CDR1 LGHNA and CDR2 YNFKEQ. V was shortened by 5 bases and J by 5 bases, with 16 bases between the two germline ends. The CDR3 spells CASSKTDSKYQPQHF. For the CDR3, the DNA is TGTGCCAGCAGCAAAACGGACAGCAAGTATCAGCCCCAGCATTTT.

This clone came up once. The chain links TRBV7-8 to TRBJ2-7; D is possibly TRBD2 (7 bases). CDR1 is SGHVS and CDR2 is FQNEAQ in the germline V gene. With 7 bases removed from V and 5 bases from J, the gap between germline ends came to 18 bases. This CDR3 is 14 amino acids long. The CDR3 spells CASNLGGEYNEQYF. The CDR3 DNA follows: TGTGCCAGCAACCTAGGGGGGGAATACAACGAGCAGTACTTC. Full variable domain (missing parts from reference TRBV7-8 and TRBJ2-7): GAGVSQSPRYKVAKRGQDVALRCDPISGHVSLFWYQQALGQGPEFLTYFQNEAQLDKSGLPSDRFFAERPEGSVSTLKIQRTQQEDSAVYLCASNLGGEYNEQYFGPGTRLTVT.

The chain employs TRBV5-1 and TRBJ2-1; 7 bases agree with TRBD2. The trim removed 3 bases at V and 4 bases at J, leaving 7 bases unmatched. The CDR3 loop spans 15 amino acids. Per germline, CDR1 SGHRS and CDR2 YFSETQ. CDR3 nucleotide sequence: TGCGCCAGCAGCTGGAGCGGGGCCCGTTACAATGAGCAGTTCTTC. Protein product: CASSWSGARYNEQFF.